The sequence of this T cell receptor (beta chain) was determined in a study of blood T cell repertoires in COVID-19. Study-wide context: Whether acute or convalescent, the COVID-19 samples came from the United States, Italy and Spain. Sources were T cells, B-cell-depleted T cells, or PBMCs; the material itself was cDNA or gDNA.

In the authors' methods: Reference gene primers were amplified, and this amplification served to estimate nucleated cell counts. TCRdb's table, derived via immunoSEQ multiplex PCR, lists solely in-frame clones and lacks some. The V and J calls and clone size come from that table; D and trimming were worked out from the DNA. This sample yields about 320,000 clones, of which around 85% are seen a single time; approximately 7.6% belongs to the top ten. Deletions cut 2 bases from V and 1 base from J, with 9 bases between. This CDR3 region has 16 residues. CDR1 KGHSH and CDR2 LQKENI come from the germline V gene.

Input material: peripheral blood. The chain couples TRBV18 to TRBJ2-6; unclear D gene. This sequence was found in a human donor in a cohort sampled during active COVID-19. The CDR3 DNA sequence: TGTGCCAGCTCACCAATGGTAGTTTCTGGGGCCAACGTCCTGACTTTC. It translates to CASSPMVVSGANVLTF. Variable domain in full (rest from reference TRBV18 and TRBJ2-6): NAGVMQNPRHLVRRRGQEARLRCSPMKGHSHVYWYRQLPEEGLKFMVYLQKENIIDESGMPKERFSAEFPKEGPSILRIQQVVRGDSAAYFCASSPMVVSGANVLTFGAGSRLTVL.